A selection of T cell receptor beta chains follows, all from one sample in a study of early T cells in non-severe SARS-CoV-2 infection. TCRdb re-analysed the 5' RACE reads in MiXCR, keeping a single row per CDR3 protein. The profile shows tens of thousands of distinct CDR3 sequences, around 14% of them singletons. The sequencing input was whole blood. The receptors here all came from an adult who was a healthcare worker with PCR-confirmed SARS-CoV-2 infection or an uninfected control (not recorded which). Both conserved end residues are trimmed from each CDR3.

v_call: TRBV3-1; cdr3_aa: ASSRVNYGYT
v_call: TRBV20-1; cdr3_aa: SATDRRGHNEQF
v_call: TRBV7-2; cdr3_aa: ASSLRWGGNTDTQY
v_call: TRBV6-5; cdr3_aa: ASSYERNYEQY
v_call: TRBV20-1; cdr3_aa: SAKAAVWLLHEQF
v_call: TRBV27; cdr3_aa: ASSLWGHQETQY
v_call: TRBV20-1; cdr3_aa: RPHRENTEAF
v_call: TRBV10-3; cdr3_aa: AISESEASYNEQF
v_call: TRBV7-2; cdr3_aa: ASSLGLSSTDTQY
v_call: TRBV12-3/TRBV12-4; cdr3_aa: ASSSRGWGTEAF
v_call: TRBV6-5; cdr3_aa: ASSYARGEQF
v_call: TRBV6-5; cdr3_aa: ASSYSGAGQPQH
v_call: TRBV4-1; cdr3_aa: ASSQRVHITEAF
v_call: TRBV12-2; cdr3_aa: ASRRPGLAGETDTQY
v_call: TRBV20-1; cdr3_aa: SATTSGGPYNEQF
v_call: TRBV7-9; cdr3_aa: ASAPPIAYQETQY
v_call: TRBV6-5; cdr3_aa: TSSYLTSGTTEKLF
v_call: TRBV6-2/TRBV6-3; cdr3_aa: ASSSPTASGTTLYNEQF
v_call: TRBV20-1; cdr3_aa: SATATGGRGEQY
v_call: TRBV10-2; cdr3_aa: ASVGNYGYT
v_call: TRBV28; cdr3_aa: ASSLSAKRRRGETQY
v_call: TRBV12-3/TRBV12-4; cdr3_aa: ASSPGPNLADTQY
v_call: TRBV5-6; cdr3_aa: ASSWGASHSYEQY
v_call: TRBV7-6; cdr3_aa: ASSLAVGAGGLNTEAF
v_call: TRBV20-1; cdr3_aa: SARGLAGGSNTGELF
v_call: TRBV3-1; cdr3_aa: ASSRQAGAYNEQF
v_call: TRBV20-1; cdr3_aa: SAPQSGNQPQH
v_call: TRBV4-1; cdr3_aa: ASSRFEAARDKF
v_call: TRBV7-9; cdr3_aa: ASSLMRGNTEAF
v_call: TRBV19; cdr3_aa: ASSISGLLAKNIQY
v_call: TRBV18; cdr3_aa: ASSPRGDTEAF